The next 14 T cell receptor beta chains were all read from a single sample in a study of CD8+ T cells in alopecia areata. Following RNA extraction, reverse transcription yielded cDNA that acted as the sequencing template. TCRdb's copy holds only in-frame clones and misses some; the assay was immunoSEQ multiplex PCR. This table has about 260,000 clones, 60% appearing once. Regarding treatment: oral pan-JAK inhibitor, 5-10 mg twice daily. This sample comprised CD4+ T cells sorted from blood, obtained at roughly week 53, from a patient treated with tofacitinib. Source of these receptors: a human donor with alopecia areata.

This clone has just a few counts. The chain is built from TRBV29-1 and TRBJ2-3; D tentatively fits TRBD1 or TRBD2 (5 bases each). The CDR3 sequence is 15 residues long. Trimming removed 4 bases at V and 4 bases at J, with 18 bases between. The germline V gene has CDR1 SQVTM and CDR2 ANQGSEA. The CDR3 DNA reads as TGCAGCGTTGCGCGGGCAGGGTCGTGGGCAGATACGCAGTATTTT. Amino acids: CSVARAGSWADTQYF.

This rearrangement joins TRBV6-1 to TRBJ2-5; 7 bases are a match to TRBD1. CDR1 is MNHNS, CDR2 SASEGT, per germline. Unmatched junction bases numbered 1, after V lost 1 base and J lost 2 bases. The CDR3 loop spans 14 amino acids. In nucleotides, the CDR3 is TGTGCCAGCAGTGAAGGGACAGGTCAAGAGACCCAGTACTTC. Its translation is CASSEGTGQETQYF.

This clone was observed a few times. This chain joins TRBV7-2 and TRBJ2-7; the D is unclear. The CDR3 totals 13 residues. Germline CDR1 reads SGHTA; CDR2 reads FQGNSA. V shed 8 bases and J shed 4 bases, with 15 bases lying between them. CDR3 in amino acids: CASALRAVYEQYF. The CDR3 nucleotides read TGTGCCAGCGCCCTTAGGGCGGTTTACGAGCAGTACTTC.

The gene calls are TRBV5-6 and TRBJ1-5, with 7 bases lining up with TRBD1. The V segment lost 4 bases and the J segment 3 bases; nucleotides outside the gene matches: 4. CDR3 size: 14 residues. Germline V CDR1 and CDR2: SGHDT, YYEEEE. The DNA of the CDR3 is TGTGCCAGCAGCGAGGGACAGTACAATCAGCCCCAGCATTTT. Its protein is CASSEGQYNQPQHF.

This chain uses TRBV29-1 with TRBJ2-7; possibly TRBD1 for D (6 bases). CDR1 is SQVTM, CDR2 ANQGSEA, per germline. The ends were cut back, 6 bases at V and 0 bases at J, with 12 bases in the middle. CDR3 length: 13 residues. The CDR3 is CSVTGYRSYEQYF. CDR3 DNA sequence: TGCAGCGTAACAGGGTACCGCTCCTACGAGCAGTACTTC.

The chain joins TRBV4-1 to TRBJ2-3, with D tentatively TRBD1 (5 bases). V lost 6 bases and J 2 bases, leaving 12 bases between the germline ends. Germline V gene lookup returns CDR1 MGHRA and CDR2 YSYEKL. This CDR3 is 14 amino acids long. The CDR3 sequence: CASRGVGDTDTQYF. The DNA for the CDR3 is TGCGCCAGCAGGGGCGTAGGGGACACAGATACGCAGTATTTT.

This chain links TRBV20-1 with TRBJ2-5; D not certain. Germline V lookup: CDR1 DFQATT, CDR2 SNEGSKA (reference sequence). This CDR3 has 11 amino acids. Trimming took off 3 bases at V and 4 bases at J, with 6 bases between the two ends. This CDR3 is CSASPTETQYF. The CDR3 nucleotides read TGCAGTGCTAGCCCCACAGAGACCCAGTACTTC.

This chain links TRBV23-1 with TRBJ1-6, with unresolved D. TRBV23-1 is an open reading frame whose function is uncertain. V lost 7 bases and J 5 bases, leaving 6 bases between the germline ends. CDR3 length: 12 residues. CDR3 sequence (DNA): TGCGCCAGCATTGCCAATAATTCACCCCTCCACTTT. As protein: CASIANNSPLHF.

V usage is TRBV6-6 and J usage is TRBJ1-6; D unclear. The CDR3 is 12 amino acids. V shed 2 bases and J shed 10 bases, with 6 bases lying between them. The germline CDR1 and CDR2 sequences are MNHNY and SVGAGI (reference sequence). The CDR3 sequence is CASSYGLSPLHF. The CDR3 region has the DNA TGTGCCAGCAGTTACGGTTTGTCACCCCTCCACTTT.

The V call is TRBV30, the J call TRBJ2-7; D is ambiguous. The CDR3 covers 12 residues. V was clipped by 1 base and J by 9 bases, with 13 bases between them. CDR1 is GTSNPN and CDR2 is SVGIG in the germline V gene (reference sequence). The CDR3 protein is CAWSAVRLGQYF. CDR3 DNA sequence: TGTGCCTGGAGTGCTGTCCGGTTGGGGCAGTACTTC.

V and J are TRBV30 and TRBJ2-1, with 10 positions matching TRBD1. This CDR3 spans 15 amino acids. The germline V gene has CDR1 GTSNPN and CDR2 SVGIG (reference sequence). V shed 5 bases and J 2 bases; nucleotides not matched to a gene: 6. The CDR3: CAWWPGTGAYNEQFF. The CDR3 bases are TGTGCCTGGTGGCCCGGGACAGGGGCCTACAATGAGCAGTTCTTC.

This chain connects TRBV19 to TRBJ1-5, with D maybe TRBD1 (6 bases). CDR3 length: 14 residues. V was cut by 3 bases and J by 4 bases, with 10 bases left in between. Germline V gene lookup returns CDR1 LNHDA and CDR2 SQIVND (reference sequence). CDR3 DNA sequence: TGTGCCAGTAGTATCGGACAGCGGAATCAGCCCCAGCATTTT. Residues: CASSIGQRNQPQHF.

The gene calls are TRBV29-1 and TRBJ1-1; weak D call: TRBD1 (6 bases). Trimming shortened V by 7 bases and J by 0 bases, and 15 bases separated the two germline ends. The CDR3 length is 14 residues. Per germline, CDR1 SQVTM and CDR2 ANQGSEA. CDR3 sequence reads: CSARTALMNTEAFF. The CDR3 region has the DNA TGCAGCGCTAGGACAGCTTTGATGAACACTGAAGCTTTCTTT.

J is TRBJ1-1 and V is TRBV30, with TRBD1 as a possible D gene (5 bases). Trimming removed 2 bases from V and 1 base from J, with 11 bases in between. The CDR3 is made up of 14 amino acids. Per germline, CDR1 GTSNPN and CDR2 SVGIG (reference sequence). In nucleotides, the CDR3 is TGTGCCTGGAGTTGGGGCTCCCCGAACACTGAAGCTTTCTTT. Encoded protein: CAWSWGSPNTEAFF.